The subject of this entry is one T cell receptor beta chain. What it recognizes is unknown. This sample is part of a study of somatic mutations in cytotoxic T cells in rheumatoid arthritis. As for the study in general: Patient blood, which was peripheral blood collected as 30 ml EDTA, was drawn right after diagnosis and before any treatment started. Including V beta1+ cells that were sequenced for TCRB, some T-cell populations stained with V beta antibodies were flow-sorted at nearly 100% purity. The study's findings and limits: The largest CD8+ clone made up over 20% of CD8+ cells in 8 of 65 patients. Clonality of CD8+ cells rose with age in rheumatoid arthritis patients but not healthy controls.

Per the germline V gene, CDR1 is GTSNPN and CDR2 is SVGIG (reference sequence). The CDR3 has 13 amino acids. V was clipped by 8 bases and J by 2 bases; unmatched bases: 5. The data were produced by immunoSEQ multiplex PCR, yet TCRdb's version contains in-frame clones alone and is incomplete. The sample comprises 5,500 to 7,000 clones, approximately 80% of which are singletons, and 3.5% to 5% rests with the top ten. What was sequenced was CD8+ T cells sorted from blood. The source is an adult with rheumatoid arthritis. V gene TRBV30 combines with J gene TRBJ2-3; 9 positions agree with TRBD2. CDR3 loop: CARLADHTDTQYF. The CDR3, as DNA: TGTGCCAGACTAGCGGACCACACAGATACGCAGTATTTT.